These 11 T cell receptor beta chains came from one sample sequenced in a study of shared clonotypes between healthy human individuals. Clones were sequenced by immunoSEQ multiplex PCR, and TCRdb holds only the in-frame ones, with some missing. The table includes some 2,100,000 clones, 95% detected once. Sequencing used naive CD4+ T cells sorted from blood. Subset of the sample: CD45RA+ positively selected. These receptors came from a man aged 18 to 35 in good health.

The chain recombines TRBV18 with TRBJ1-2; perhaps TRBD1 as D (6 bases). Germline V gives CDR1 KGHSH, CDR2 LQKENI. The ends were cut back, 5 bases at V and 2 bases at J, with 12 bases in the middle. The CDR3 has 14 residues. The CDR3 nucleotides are TGTGCCAGCTCATCCGGGACACAAAACTATGGCTACACCTTC. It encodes CASSSGTQNYGYTF. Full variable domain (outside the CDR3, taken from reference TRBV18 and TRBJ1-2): NAGVMQNPRHLVRRRGQEARLRCSPMKGHSHVYWYRQLPEEGLKFMVYLQKENIIDESGMPKERFSAEFPKEGPSILRIQQVVRGDSAAYFCASSSGTQNYGYTFGSGTRLTVV.

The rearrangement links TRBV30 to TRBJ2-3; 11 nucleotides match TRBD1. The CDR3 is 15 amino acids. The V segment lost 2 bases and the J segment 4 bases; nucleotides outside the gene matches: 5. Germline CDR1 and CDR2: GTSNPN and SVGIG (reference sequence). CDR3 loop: CAWSPGQGDSDTQYF. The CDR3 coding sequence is TGTGCCTGGAGTCCGGGACAGGGGGATTCAGATACGCAGTATTTT.

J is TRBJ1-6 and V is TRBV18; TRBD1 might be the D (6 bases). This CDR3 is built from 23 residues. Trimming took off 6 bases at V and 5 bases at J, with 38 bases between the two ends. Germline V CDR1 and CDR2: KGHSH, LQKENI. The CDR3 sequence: CASSANPGHLSTTIGGNNSPLHF. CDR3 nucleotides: TGTGCCAGCTCCGCGAATCCGGGACACCTATCAACCACTATAGGCGGTAATAATTCACCCCTCCACTTT.

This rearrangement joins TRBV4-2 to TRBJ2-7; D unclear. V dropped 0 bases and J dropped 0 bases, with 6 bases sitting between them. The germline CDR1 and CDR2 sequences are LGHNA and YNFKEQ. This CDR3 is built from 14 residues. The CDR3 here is CASSQEPSSYEQYF. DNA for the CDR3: TGTGCCAGCAGCCAAGAACCAAGCTCCTACGAGCAGTACTTC.

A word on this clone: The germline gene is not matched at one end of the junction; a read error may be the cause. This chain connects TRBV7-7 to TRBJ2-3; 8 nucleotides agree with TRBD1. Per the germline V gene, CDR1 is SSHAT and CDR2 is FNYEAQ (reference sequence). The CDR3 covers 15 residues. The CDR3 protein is CASSFRGRSTDTQYF. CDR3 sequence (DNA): TGTGCTAGCAGCTTCAGGGGGCGATCAACAGATACGCAGTATTTT.

The CDR3 spells CASSADRSNYGYTF. Written as DNA, the CDR3 is TGTGCCAGCTCAGCGGACAGGTCTAACTATGGCTACACCTTC. The V call is TRBV18, the J call TRBJ1-2, with 7 bases identical to TRBD1. The junction had 3 bases not matched to a gene; V was cut back by 5 bases and J by 0 bases. CDR1 KGHSH and CDR2 LQKENI come from the germline V gene. The CDR3 is made up of 14 amino acids.

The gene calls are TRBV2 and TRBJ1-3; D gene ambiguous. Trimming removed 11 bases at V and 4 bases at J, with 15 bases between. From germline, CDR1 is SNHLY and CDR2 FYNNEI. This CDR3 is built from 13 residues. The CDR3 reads CALRNGDGNTIYF. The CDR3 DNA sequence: TGTGCCCTCCGAAACGGTGACGGAAACACCATATATTTT.

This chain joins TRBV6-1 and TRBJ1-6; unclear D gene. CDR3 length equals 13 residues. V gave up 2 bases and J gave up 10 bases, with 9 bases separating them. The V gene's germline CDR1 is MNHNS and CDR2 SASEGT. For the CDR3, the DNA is TGTGCCAGCAGTGAATCGATTTACTCACCCCTCCACTTT. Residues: CASSESIYSPLHF.

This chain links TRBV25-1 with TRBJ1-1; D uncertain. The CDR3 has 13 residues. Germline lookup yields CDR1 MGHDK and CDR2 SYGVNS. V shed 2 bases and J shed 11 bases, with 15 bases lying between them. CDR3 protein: CASSETVGLGAFF. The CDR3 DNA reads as TGTGCCAGCAGTGAAACAGTCGGGCTTGGGGCTTTCTTT. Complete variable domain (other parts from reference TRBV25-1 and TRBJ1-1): EADIYQTPRYLVIGTGKKITLECSQTMGHDKMYWYQQDPGMELHLIHYSYGVNSTEKGDLSSESTVSRIRTEHFPLTLESARPSHTSQYLCASSETVGLGAFFGQGTRLTVV.

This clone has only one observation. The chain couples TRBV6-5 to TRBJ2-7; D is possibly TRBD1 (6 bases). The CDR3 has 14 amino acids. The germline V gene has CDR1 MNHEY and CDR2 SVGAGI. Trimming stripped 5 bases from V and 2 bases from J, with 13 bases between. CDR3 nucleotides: TGTGCCAGCAGTCCCCCTAGGGGGACCTACGAGCAGTACTTC. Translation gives CASSPPRGTYEQYF.

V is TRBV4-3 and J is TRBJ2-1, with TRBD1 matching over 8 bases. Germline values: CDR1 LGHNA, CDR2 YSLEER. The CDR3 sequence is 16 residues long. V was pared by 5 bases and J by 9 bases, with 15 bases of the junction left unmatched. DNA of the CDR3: TGCGCCAGCAGCTTAATCTTCGCCACAGGGGGGATTGAGCAGTTCTTC. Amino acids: CASSLIFATGGIEQFF.